The 11 T cell receptor beta chains listed next were all sequenced from one sample in a study of low-dose radiotherapy and immunotherapy resistance in tumors. The time point is: after trial treatment. Indicated treatment: LDRT plus nivolumab, ipilimumab, low-dose cyclophosphamide and aspirin (RACIN trial). Gene-specific TRAV and TRBV primers were used for first-strand cDNA, covering alpha and beta chains. With a V-primer adapter and a constant-region primer, TCRs were amplified for approximately 19 PCR cycles. MiXCR, applied by TCRdb to the reads, yields one record per CDR3 protein. This table has tens of thousands of distinct CDR3 sequences, approximately 22% appearing once. Sequences were derived from PBMCs, sampled after low-dose radiotherapy plus immunotherapy. The receptors stem from a female donor with ovarian cancer.

The chain couples TRBV20-1 to TRBJ2-3; D is possibly TRBD2 (7 bases). Trimming left V 3 bases short and J 0 bases short, with 10 bases between. CDR3 size: 14 residues. Per germline, CDR1 DFQATT and CDR2 SNEGSKA (reference sequence). The CDR3 region is CSASRGGSTDTQYF. For the CDR3, the DNA is TGCAGTGCTAGTAGGGGGGGAAGCACAGATACGCAGTATTTT.

Judged by abundance, this clonotype is medium-sized. The J gene is TRBJ1-5, the V gene TRBV9, with unresolved D. The V end was cut by 2 bases, the J end by 4 bases, with 13 bases between. Germline values: CDR1 SGDLS, CDR2 YYNGEE. This CDR3 comprises 15 residues. The CDR3 DNA is TGTGCCAGCAGCGTCGGCAGCTATAGTAATCAGCCCCAGCATTTT. Translation gives CASSVGSYSNQPQHF.

This clonotype was observed at least ten times. This chain uses TRBV24-1 with TRBJ1-2; D ambiguous. The CDR3 runs to 12 residues. Germline loops: CDR1 KGHDR, CDR2 SFDVKD. V was cut by 5 bases and J by 8 bases, with 11 bases left in between. CDR3 amino acids: CATSVGGGGYTF. Written as DNA, the CDR3 is TGTGCCACCAGTGTCGGTGGAGGAGGCTACACCTTC.

This clonotype was seen many times. This rearrangement joins TRBV2 to TRBJ1-4, with 7 bases that match TRBD1. Germline V CDR1 and CDR2: SNHLY, FYNNEI. Losses at the gene ends were 5 bases for V and 8 bases for J; bases not matched to a gene: 14. The CDR3 spans 16 residues. The CDR3 nucleotides read TGTGCCAGCAGTTTCCCTCCACAGGGGATGGCGGAAAAACTGTTTTTT. Translated, it gives CASSFPPQGMAEKLFF.

At least ten counts were recorded for this clonotype. The J gene is TRBJ1-2, the V gene TRBV2; TRBD1 agrees at 7 bases. Germline V gene sequence: CDR1 SNHLY, CDR2 FYNNEI. The CDR3 is 15 amino acids. V was pared by 5 bases and J by 4 bases, with 10 bases of the junction left unmatched. The CDR3 spells CASSPTDRLLYGYTF. Written as DNA, the CDR3 is TGTGCCAGCAGTCCTACGGACAGGCTTCTCTATGGCTACACCTTC.

This clonotype has at least ten counts. This chain connects TRBV24-1 to TRBJ2-1; 7 bases are a match to TRBD2. The CDR3 is 15 residues long. The germline gives CDR1 KGHDR, CDR2 SFDVKD. The V gene end was trimmed by 6 bases and the J gene end by 1 base; junction bases not matched to a gene: 5. As DNA, the CDR3 is TGTGCCACCAGTCGCGGGGGTCAGTCCTACAATGAGCAGTTCTTC. Encoded protein: CATSRGGQSYNEQFF.

This clonotype was detected ten times or more. The chain uses TRBV28 and TRBJ1-1; 10 positions agree with TRBD1. CDR1 and CDR2 from the germline V gene are MDHEN and SYDVKM. V lost 6 bases, J lost 4 bases, and 5 bases stayed unmatched. This CDR3 has 14 residues. The CDR3 DNA follows: TGTGCCAGCAGGGGGACAGGGGAGTCCACTGAAGCTTTCTTT. It is translated as CASRGTGESTEAFF.

This clonotype has ten or more counts. The rearrangement uses TRBV6-2 or TRBV6-3 and TRBJ2-5; the D gene could be TRBD1 or TRBD2 (6 bases each). Germline assignment: CDR1 MNHEY and CDR2 SVGEGT. The V and J ends lost 5 bases and 0 bases respectively, with 19 bases between them. The CDR3 contains 17 residues. CDR3 DNA: TGTGCCAGCAGTGGAACTCGTAGCGGACAGTACCAAGAGACCCAGTACTTC. Translating gives CASSGTRSGQYQETQYF.

In its sample, this clonotype was seen many times. The chain is built from TRBV5-1 and TRBJ2-3, with D perhaps TRBD2 (7 bases). Germline CDR1 SGHRS, CDR2 YFSETQ. V lost 4 bases to trimming and J lost 2 bases, with 17 bases between them. The CDR3 runs to 16 residues. CDR3 in amino acids: CASSRRGGTSTDTQYF. The CDR3 DNA is TGCGCCAGCAGCCGAAGGGGGGGGACCTCCACAGATACGCAGTATTTT.

In this sample, this clonotype turned up many times. The V call is TRBV3-1, the J call TRBJ1-1; D is possibly TRBD1 (6 bases). V gave up 3 bases and J gave up 11 bases, with 13 bases separating them. Germline assignment: CDR1 LGHDT and CDR2 YNNKEL (reference sequence). The CDR3 has 12 residues. The CDR3 DNA sequence: TGTGCCAGCAGCCATGGACAGAGGGGGGCTTTCTTT. It encodes CASSHGQRGAFF. The entire variable domain, with the rest obtained from reference TRBV3-1 and TRBJ1-1, is as follows: DTAVSQTPKYLVTQMGNDKSIKCEQNLGHDTMYWYKQDSKKFLKIMFSYNNKELIINETVPNRFSPKSPDKAHLNLHINSLELGDSAVYFCASSHGQRGAFFGQGTRLTVV.

V usage is TRBV4-3 and J usage is TRBJ2-7; possibly TRBD1 or TRBD2 for D (5 bases each). Germline CDR1 reads LGHNA; CDR2 reads YSLEER. The germline V and J ends were trimmed by 0 bases and 5 bases, with 17 bases remaining between them. The CDR3 contains 16 residues. This CDR3 is CASSQDGTLRANEQYF. Here the CDR3 DNA reads TGCGCCAGCAGCCAAGATGGGACCCTAAGGGCCAACGAGCAGTACTTC.